This passage covers 28 T cell receptor beta chains from one sample sequenced in a study of CD8 T cells in Susac syndrome. Reverse transcription of about 0.5 to 1 ug RNA was performed with random hexamers. TCRdb re-called the immunoSEQ multiplex PCR reads through MiXCR, storing one row per CDR3 protein. The sample includes fewer than 350,000 distinct CDR3 sequences, over 75% of them seen just once. Sample: CD8+ T cells from PBMCs. The source is a human donor with multiple sclerosis.

V is TRBV20-1 and J is TRBJ1-6; perhaps TRBD1 as D (5 bases). The germline V and J ends were trimmed by 3 bases and 9 bases, with 12 bases remaining between them. From germline, CDR1 is DFQATT and CDR2 SNEGSKA (reference sequence). The CDR3 extends over 13 amino acids. The CDR3 spells CSARGLEASPLHF. The CDR3 DNA reads as TGCAGTGCTAGGGGGCTCGAGGCTTCACCCCTCCACTTT.

This rearrangement joins TRBV10-3 to TRBJ1-5; D gene ambiguous. V lost 0 bases and J lost 0, with 15 bases in between. Germline loops: CDR1 ENHRY, CDR2 SYGVKD. CDR3 length: 18 amino acids. DNA of the CDR3: TGTGCCATCAGTGAGTCCCCTGACGCAGGCCATAGCAATCAGCCCCAGCATTTT. Residues: CAISESPDAGHSNQPQHF.

This clonotype was observed a few times. The chain recombines TRBV4-3 with TRBJ2-7; D is ambiguous. CDR1 and CDR2 from the germline V gene are LGHNA and YSLEER. The CDR3 extends over 15 amino acids. Trimming stripped 2 bases from V and 2 bases from J, with 13 bases between. This CDR3 is CASSQRPDRTYEQYF. CDR3 nucleotide sequence: TGCGCCAGCAGCCAACGCCCCGACCGAACCTACGAGCAGTACTTC.

The genes are TRBV28 and TRBJ2-2, with TRBD1 matching over 9 bases. The CDR3 sequence is 14 residues long. V shed 5 bases, J shed 8 bases, and the junction held 6 bases outside the gene matches. CDR1 is MDHEN and CDR2 is SYDVKM in the germline V gene. CDR3 sequence (DNA): TGTGCCAGCAGTCTAAAACAGGGGGCTGGGGAGCTGTTTTTT. Translated, it gives CASSLKQGAGELFF.

The rearrangement uses TRBV27 and TRBJ2-3; D unresolved. The CDR3 is made up of 15 amino acids. CDR1 is MNHEY, CDR2 SMNVEV, per germline (reference sequence). V was pared by 5 bases and J by 2 bases, with 14 bases between. The CDR3 protein is CASSPTPRATDTQYF. DNA of the CDR3: TGTGCCAGCAGTCCGACACCCCGGGCCACAGATACGCAGTATTTT.

The chain couples TRBV9 to TRBJ2-1; D ambiguous. The germline gives CDR1 SGDLS, CDR2 YYNGEE. V lost 1 base, J lost 8 bases, and 22 bases lay in between. The CDR3 extends over 17 amino acids. The CDR3 here is CASSVIGKVRLTDEQFF. CDR3 coding DNA: TGTGCCAGCAGCGTAATTGGAAAAGTCCGGCTGACGGATGAGCAGTTCTTC.

J is TRBJ2-5 and V is TRBV27; 7 nucleotides align to TRBD1. Trimming at V came to 4 bases and at J to 5 bases, leaving 7 bases not matched to a gene. Germline CDR1 and CDR2: MNHEY and SMNVEV (reference sequence). CDR3 size: 14 residues. Here the CDR3 reads CASSWTGTGETQYF. DNA for the CDR3: TGTGCCAGCAGTTGGACAGGCACTGGGGAGACCCAGTACTTC.

The chain has TRBV19 and TRBJ2-7; 9 nucleotides agree with TRBD2. The CDR3 runs 14 residues. In germline, CDR1 is LNHDA, CDR2 SQIVND (reference sequence). The V segment lost 4 bases and the J segment 4 bases; nucleotides outside the gene matches: 5. The CDR3 spells CASSTGSGRYEQYF. The DNA of the CDR3 is TGTGCCAGTAGTACGGGTAGCGGGAGATACGAGCAGTACTTC.

V gene TRBV30 combines with J gene TRBJ1-1; D gene uncertain. CDR1 and CDR2 (germline): GTSNPN, SVGIG (reference sequence). The V end lost 1 base, the J end lost 5 bases, and 17 bases lay between the germline ends. CDR3 length equals 15 residues. CDR3 residues: CAWSEIREIGTEAFF. The CDR3 nucleotides read TGTGCCTGGAGTGAAATACGGGAGATCGGAACTGAAGCTTTCTTT.

J is TRBJ2-7 and V is TRBV6-2 or TRBV6-3; TRBD1 aligns across 8 bases. V lost 2 bases to trimming and J lost 5 bases; unmatched junction nucleotides: 2. Germline CDR1 is MNHEY and CDR2 is SVGEGT. The CDR3 has 13 residues. The CDR3 coding sequence is TGTGCCAGCAGTTACCAGGGGGCGGACGAGCAGTACTTC. It specifies CASSYQGADEQYF.

The genes are TRBV30 and TRBJ2-1, with 7 bases identical to TRBD1. The CDR3 runs to 15 residues. V was pared by 2 bases and J by 5 bases, with 9 bases of the junction left unmatched. Germline V lookup: CDR1 GTSNPN, CDR2 SVGIG (reference sequence). The CDR3 loop reads CAWSQTGLGDNEQFF. The CDR3 coding sequence is TGTGCCTGGAGTCAGACAGGGTTGGGGGACAATGAGCAGTTCTTC. Combining the CDR3 with reference TRBV30 and TRBJ2-1 gives the whole variable domain SQTIHQWPATLVQPVGSPLSLECTVEGTSNPNLYWYRQAAGRGLQLLFYSVGIGQISSEVPQNLSASRPQDRQFILSSKKLLLSDSGFYLCAWSQTGLGDNEQFFGPGTRLTVL.

V usage is TRBV28 and J usage is TRBJ2-4; D is unresolved. V shed 5 bases and J shed 1 base, with 6 bases lying between them. CDR3 length: 13 amino acids. Looked up from germline, CDR1 is MDHEN and CDR2 is SYDVKM. The CDR3 nucleotides are TGTGCCAGCAGTCCTCTCGCCAAAAACATTCAGTACTTC. Translation gives CASSPLAKNIQYF.

The chain uses TRBV18 and TRBJ2-7; 9 bases match TRBD1. Germline CDR1 reads KGHSH; CDR2 reads LQKENI. This CDR3 spans 15 amino acids. The trim removed 3 bases at V and 5 bases at J, leaving 8 bases unmatched. CDR3 in DNA: TGTGCCAGCTCACCCCGGGACAGGGACCGTGACGAGCAGTACTTC. It encodes CASSPRDRDRDEQYF.

This chain joins TRBV9 and TRBJ2-1, with a weak D call TRBD2 (6 bases). Germline-derived CDR1 and CDR2 are SGDLS and YYNGEE. This CDR3 has 15 amino acids. Trimming took off 0 bases at V and 3 bases at J, with 10 bases between the two ends. Here the CDR3 reads CASSVGEVGYNEQFF. In DNA form, the CDR3 reads TGTGCCAGCAGCGTAGGGGAGGTCGGCTACAATGAGCAGTTCTTC.

The chain is built from TRBV3-1 and TRBJ1-2; 7 bases match TRBD1. Germline values: CDR1 LGHDT, CDR2 YNNKEL (reference sequence). The CDR3 sequence is 14 residues long. Trimming took 0 bases from V and 8 from J; bases not matched to a gene: 6. The CDR3 is CASSQDYQGEGYTF. The CDR3 DNA follows: TGTGCCAGCAGCCAAGATTATCAGGGGGAAGGCTACACCTTC.

The chain joins TRBV27 to TRBJ1-6, with a weak D call TRBD1 (6 bases). The CDR3 runs 15 residues. The V and J ends lost 6 bases and 6 bases respectively, with 15 bases between them. Germline loops: CDR1 MNHEY, CDR2 SMNVEV (reference sequence). CDR3 coding DNA: TGTGCCAGCAGGAACTCGGGACACTCTAATTCACCCCTCCACTTT. As protein: CASRNSGHSNSPLHF.

This chain connects TRBV4-2 to TRBJ2-1; D is unresolved. The CDR3 has 14 amino acids. In germline, CDR1 is LGHNA, CDR2 YNFKEQ. The V end was cut by 0 bases, the J end by 1 base, with 4 bases between. Here the CDR3 reads CASSQESSYNEQFF. The CDR3 DNA reads as TGTGCCAGCAGCCAAGAAAGTTCCTACAATGAGCAGTTCTTC.

The chain recombines TRBV4-1 with TRBJ2-2, with 11 nucleotides matching TRBD2. Germline V CDR1 and CDR2: MGHRA, YSYEKL. V was clipped by 6 bases and J by 1 base; unmatched bases: 4. This CDR3 is built from 16 residues. CDR3 region: CASRMLAGGNTGELFF. The CDR3 bases are TGCGCCAGCAGAATGCTAGCGGGGGGGAACACCGGGGAGCTGTTTTTT.

The genes are TRBV28 and TRBJ2-5; D remains ambiguous. The CDR3 loop spans 16 amino acids. CDR1 is MDHEN, CDR2 SYDVKM, per germline. The ends were cut back, 3 bases at V and 0 bases at J, with 14 bases in the middle. In DNA, the CDR3 is TGTGCCAGCAGTTTTTTCCGGGCAGGATACCAAGAGACCCAGTACTTC. Translated: CASSFFRAGYQETQYF.

The rearrangement uses TRBV20-1 and TRBJ2-7; perhaps D is TRBD1 or TRBD2 (5 bases each). Germline CDR1 is DFQATT and CDR2 is SNEGSKA (reference sequence). This CDR3 has 13 residues. Trimming took off 0 bases at V and 3 bases at J, with 9 bases between the two ends. The CDR3 DNA sequence: TGCAGTGCTAGAGAAGGGACCAGCTACGAGCAGTACTTC. Its protein product is CSAREGTSYEQYF.

The V gene is TRBV5-4, the J gene TRBJ2-2; D gene uncertain. The CDR3 is 14 residues long. The germline V and J ends were trimmed by 4 bases and 5 bases, with 12 bases remaining between them. Germline loops: CDR1 SGHNT, CDR2 YYREEE (reference sequence). The CDR3 DNA reads as TGTGCCAGCAGCGACCCCAGCTTTACCGGGGAGCTGTTTTTT. Its translation is CASSDPSFTGELFF.

The chain uses TRBV30 and TRBJ2-1; 11 bases are a match to TRBD2. This CDR3 comprises 15 residues. The germline CDR1 and CDR2 sequences are GTSNPN and SVGIG (reference sequence). Trimming removed 1 base from V and 3 bases from J; junction bases left unmatched: 2. In DNA form, the CDR3 reads TGTGCCTGGAGTGCTCTAGCGGGGGGCTACAATGAGCAGTTCTTC. Translating gives CAWSALAGGYNEQFF.

The rearrangement joins TRBV7-9 to TRBJ2-6; possibly TRBD2 for D (6 bases). The CDR3 runs 18 residues. Germline V gives CDR1 SEHNR, CDR2 FQNEAQ (reference sequence). V was cut by 5 bases and J by 0 bases, with 17 bases left in between. The chain's CDR3 is CASSPFGGVLSGANVLTF. The DNA of the CDR3 is TGTGCCAGCAGCCCGTTTGGAGGGGTCCTCTCTGGGGCCAACGTCCTGACTTTC.

This clonotype was counted between two and nine times. This sequence joins TRBV6-1 and TRBJ2-6; D unclear. V lost 4 bases to trimming and J lost 0 bases, with 4 bases between them. The V gene's germline CDR1 is MNHNS and CDR2 SASEGT. The CDR3 is made up of 14 amino acids. The CDR3 DNA reads TGTGCCAGCAGTGGGAGCTCTGGGGCCAACGTCCTGACTTTC. It translates to CASSGSSGANVLTF.

The chain recombines TRBV7-8 with TRBJ2-7; D might be TRBD1 (5 bases). Germline lookup yields CDR1 SGHVS and CDR2 FQNEAQ. The germline V and J ends were trimmed by 7 bases and 5 bases, with 18 bases remaining between them. This CDR3 has 14 residues. CDR3 region: CASTIQTRVHEQYF. The CDR3 DNA reads TGTGCCAGCACCATCCAAACCAGGGTTCACGAGCAGTACTTC.

The chain uses TRBV7-9 and TRBJ1-2; D possibly corresponds to TRBD1 (5 bases). The length of the CDR3 is 13 residues. Trimming pared 6 bases from V and 5 bases from J, leaving 13 bases between. Germline CDR1 SEHNR, CDR2 FQNEAQ (reference sequence). In nucleotides, the CDR3 is TGTGCCAGCAGTTATGACCAGGGATATGGCTACACCTTC. Its protein is CASSYDQGYGYTF.

The chain joins TRBV10-3 to TRBJ1-2; no reliable D call. The germline CDR1 and CDR2 sequences are ENHRY and SYGVKD. Trimming cost V 0 bases and J 8 bases, with 16 bases left between them. The CDR3 is 15 amino acids. The CDR3, as DNA: TGTGCCATCAGTGAGTCGGCGAACGTTCCCGGGGGCTACACCTTC. Translation gives CAISESANVPGGYTF.

The CDR3 region has the DNA TGCAGTGCTAGAGCCACAGAGGGCAGCACTGAAAACACCATATATTTT. It translates to CSARATEGSTENTIYF. This chain uses TRBV20-1 with TRBJ1-3, with D uncertain. The V gene's germline CDR1 is DFQATT and CDR2 SNEGSKA (reference sequence). Trimming removed 1 base from V and 6 bases from J, with 19 bases in between. The CDR3 length is 16 residues.